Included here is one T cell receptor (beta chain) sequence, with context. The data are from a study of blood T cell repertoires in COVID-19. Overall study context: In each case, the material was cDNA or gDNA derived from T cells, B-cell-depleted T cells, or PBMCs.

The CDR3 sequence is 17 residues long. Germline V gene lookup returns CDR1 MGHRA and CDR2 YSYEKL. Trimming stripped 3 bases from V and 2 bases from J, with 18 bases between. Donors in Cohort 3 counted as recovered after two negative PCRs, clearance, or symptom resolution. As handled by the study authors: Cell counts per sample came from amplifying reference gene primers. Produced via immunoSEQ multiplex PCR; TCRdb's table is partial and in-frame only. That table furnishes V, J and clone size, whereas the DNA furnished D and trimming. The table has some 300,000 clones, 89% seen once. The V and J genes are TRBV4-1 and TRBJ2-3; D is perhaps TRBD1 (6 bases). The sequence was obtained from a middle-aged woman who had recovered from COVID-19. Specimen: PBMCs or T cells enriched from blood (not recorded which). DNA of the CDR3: TGCGCCAGCAGCCACCTAGGACAGCACGGTTTCACAGATACGCAGTATTTT. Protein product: CASSHLGQHGFTDTQYF.